This is a list of T cell receptor beta chains from one sample in a study of OX40 agonist ivuxolimab in advanced cancers. Assay: immunoSEQ multiplex PCR; the TCRdb copy retains only in-frame clones and omits some. In the table there are about 28,000 clones, about 77% of which are singletons. The material was CD4+ or CD8+ T cells sorted from blood, obtained in a trial of the OX40 agonist ivuxolimab. The source of these receptors is an adult with an advanced solid tumor such as melanoma, head and neck, liver or kidney cancer. The conserved cysteine and the conserved F or W are not part of the CDR3 here. A row's size may be missing; if present it is once, few, many or a size class.

V: TRBV27
length: 12
J: TRBJ2-5
size: -
CDR3: ASSRTGGAETQY

V: TRBV18
length: 13
J: TRBJ1-2
size: -
CDR3: ASSPNRFGGYGYT

V: TRBV13
length: 11
J: TRBJ1-5
size: -
CDR3: ASSPGLNQPQH

V: TRBV4-2
length: 13
J: TRBJ2-5
size: -
CDR3: ASSPRDRERETQY

V: TRBV11-2
length: 12
J: TRBJ2-3
size: -
CDR3: ASSLGREADTQY

V: TRBV19
length: 11
J: TRBJ2-7
size: once
CDR3: ASSSPRGSEQY

V: TRBV9
length: 14
J: TRBJ1-1
size: medium-sized
CDR3: ASSVIPGGANTEAF

V: TRBV6-5
length: 11
J: TRBJ1-1
size: -
CDR3: ASRYTSGTEAF

V: TRBV6-5
length: 13
J: TRBJ2-2
size: once
CDR3: ASSPSGGFRGELF

V: TRBV11-2
length: 16
J: TRBJ2-3
size: once
CDR3: ASSFPLRGQGGPDTQY

V: TRBV6-5
length: 14
J: TRBJ2-7
size: -
CDR3: ASSYSIEGGRDEQY

V: TRBV6-5
length: 12
J: TRBJ2-7
size: -
CDR3: ASSLGSGGLEQY

V: TRBV14
length: 12
J: TRBJ2-7
size: -
CDR3: ASSQLGLAREQY

V: TRBV7-8
length: 13
J: TRBJ1-1
size: -
CDR3: ASSPNRGREPEAL